This entry lists 18 T cell receptor beta chains sequenced from one sample in a study of shared clonotypes between healthy human individuals. Some clones are missing from TCRdb's copy, which holds only in-frame ones; the method was immunoSEQ multiplex PCR. The repertoire includes about 680,000 clones, around 73% of them detected once, and roughly 1.9% sits in the top ten. What was sequenced was memory CD4+ T cells sorted from blood. Subset defined: CD45RA-negative fraction. Source of these receptors: a woman aged 30 to 39 in good health.

The CDR3 is CASSPRPTSNYEQYF. The CDR3 coding sequence is TGTGCCAGCAGTCCGCGACCAACTAGTAACTACGAGCAGTACTTC. The rearrangement uses TRBV27 and TRBJ2-7, with a tentative D call TRBD2 (5 bases). This CDR3 is 15 amino acids long. V gave up 5 bases and J gave up 3 bases, with 17 bases separating them. Germline V gives CDR1 MNHEY, CDR2 SMNVEV (reference sequence).

This clone has only a few counts. The chain carries TRBV5-4 and TRBJ2-1, with TRBD1 identical over 7 bases. V lost 4 bases, J lost 0 bases, and 4 bases stayed unmatched. The germline V gene has CDR1 SGHNT and CDR2 YYREEE (reference sequence). There are 15 residues in the CDR3. For the CDR3, the DNA is TGTGCCAGCAGCCTGGGACAGAACTCCTACAATGAGCAGTTCTTC. This translates into CASSLGQNSYNEQFF.

The chain couples TRBV28 to TRBJ1-3; 8 bases agree with TRBD1. Germline V CDR1 and CDR2: MDHEN, SYDVKM. The length of the CDR3 is 15 residues. The V gene end was trimmed by 6 bases and the J gene end by 2 bases; junction bases not matched to a gene: 6. The CDR3 loop is CASSLTGGAGNTIYF. The CDR3 bases are TGTGCCAGCAGCCTTACAGGGGGGGCTGGAAACACCATATATTTT.

The chain joins TRBV5-1 to TRBJ1-5; TRBD1 aligns across 7 bases. The CDR3 covers 15 residues. The V gene's germline CDR1 is SGHRS and CDR2 YFSETQ. Unmatched junction bases numbered 7, after V lost 1 base and J lost 6 bases. The CDR3 region is CASSLTGERFQPQHF. The CDR3 nucleotides read TGCGCCAGCAGCTTGACAGGGGAGAGGTTTCAGCCCCAGCATTTT.

CDR3 amino acids: CASRGGTGEQPQHF. The CDR3 nucleotides are TGTGCCAGCAGGGGGGGGACAGGGGAACAGCCCCAGCATTTT. V and J are TRBV25-1 and TRBJ1-5; 10 bases agree with TRBD1. The ends lost 6 bases at V and 7 bases at J; junction bases unmatched: 6. The germline CDR1 and CDR2 sequences are MGHDK and SYGVNS. This CDR3 has 14 residues.

In this sample, this clone turned up many times. V usage is TRBV27 and J usage is TRBJ2-1, with D perhaps TRBD2 (6 bases). The CDR3 contains 9 residues. Trimming left V 8 bases short and J 14 bases short, with 10 bases between. CDR1 and CDR2 from the germline V gene are MNHEY and SMNVEV (reference sequence). The CDR3 coding sequence is TGTGCCAGCCTTCGCGGGAAGTTCTTC. It specifies CASLRGKFF.

This chain connects TRBV13 to TRBJ2-7; no clear D. Trimming shortened V by 4 bases and J by 6 bases, and 10 bases separated the two germline ends. The CDR3 sequence is 12 residues long. Per the germline V gene, CDR1 is PRHDT and CDR2 is FYEKMQ (reference sequence). The CDR3 coding sequence is TGTGCCAGCAGCTCGTATACCCCCGAGCAGTACTTC. This codes for CASSSYTPEQYF.

The rearrangement uses TRBV7-3 and TRBJ2-3, with D unclear. CDR1 is SGHTA and CDR2 is FQGTGA in the germline V gene. V was clipped by 5 bases and J by 2 bases, with 8 bases between them. This CDR3 region has 13 residues. The CDR3 DNA sequence: TGTGCCAGCAGCGGCCAGAACACAGATACGCAGTATTTT. Protein product: CASSGQNTDTQYF.

The chain has TRBV28 and TRBJ1-1; D is undetermined. V was trimmed by 7 bases and J by 1 base, leaving 16 bases between them. The CDR3 loop spans 15 amino acids. The germline V gene encodes CDR1 MDHEN and CDR2 SYDVKM. CDR3 residues: CASKPGPRGNTEAFF. The DNA for the CDR3 is TGTGCCAGCAAGCCCGGGCCGCGGGGGAACACTGAAGCTTTCTTT.

The chain employs TRBV5-8 and TRBJ1-5; perhaps TRBD1 as D (6 bases). The ends were cut back, 1 base at V and 2 bases at J, with 10 bases in the middle. This CDR3 has 15 residues. The germline V gene encodes CDR1 SGHTS and CDR2 YDEGEE. The chain's CDR3 is CASSLRTVGNQPQHF. The CDR3 nucleotides are TGTGCCAGCAGCTTGAGGACAGTAGGCAATCAGCCCCAGCATTTT.

The CDR3 sequence: CASSRTSGTYGEQFF. In DNA, the CDR3 is TGCGCCAGCAGCCGGACTAGCGGGACCTACGGTGAGCAGTTCTTC. The chain couples TRBV10-1 to TRBJ2-1; 12 bases agree with TRBD2. This CDR3 has 15 residues. Germline lookup yields CDR1 WNHNN and CDR2 SYGVQD (reference sequence). After removal of 6 bases from V and 9 bases from J, the junction contained 9 bases not matched to a gene.

This chain links TRBV27 with TRBJ2-1; D remains ambiguous. Trimming shortened V by 4 bases and J by 4 bases, and 11 bases separated the two germline ends. CDR1 is MNHEY and CDR2 is SMNVEV in the germline V gene (reference sequence). This CDR3 has 14 residues. CDR3 coding DNA: TGTGCCAGCAGTTCCAGTTCACAATACAATGAGCAGTTCTTC. It yields the protein CASSSSSQYNEQFF.

The rearrangement joins TRBV5-1 to TRBJ2-3; 10 bases fit TRBD2. The CDR3 is 15 amino acids. The ends lost 3 bases at V and 1 base at J; junction bases unmatched: 2. The V gene's germline CDR1 is SGHRS and CDR2 YFSETQ. The CDR3 DNA sequence: TGCGCCAGCAGCTACCTAGCGGGGGGCACAGATACGCAGTATTTT. As protein: CASSYLAGGTDTQYF. The full variable domain, rest sourced from reference TRBV5-1 and TRBJ2-3, is KAGVTQTPRYLIKTRGQQVTLSCSPISGHRSVSWYQQTPGQGLQFLFEYFSETQRNKGNFPGRFSGRQFSNSRSEMNVSTLELGDSALYLCASSYLAGGTDTQYFGPGTRLTVL.

This clone appeared a few times. This chain uses TRBV11-2 with TRBJ1-4; the D gene is possibly TRBD1 (6 bases). CDR1 is SGHAT and CDR2 is FQNNGV in the germline V gene. The CDR3 runs 14 residues. With 5 bases removed from V and 8 bases from J, the gap between germline ends came to 15 bases. The CDR3 coding sequence is TGTGCCAGCAGCAGAACAGGGTCGGGGGAAAAACTGTTTTTT. It encodes CASSRTGSGEKLFF.

The chain has TRBV30 and TRBJ2-2; 7 positions match TRBD2. V was clipped by 2 bases and J by 4 bases; unmatched bases: 7. CDR3 length: 15 residues. Germline CDR1 reads GTSNPN; CDR2 reads SVGIG (reference sequence). Written as DNA, the CDR3 is TGTGCCTGGAGTCCACCTGGGGGGGGCACCGGGGAGCTGTTTTTT. It is translated as CAWSPPGGGTGELFF.

The chain is built from TRBV5-4 and TRBJ1-4, with 7 bases lining up with TRBD1. The trim removed 3 bases at V and 8 bases at J, leaving 4 bases unmatched. The CDR3 consists of 13 residues. Looked up from germline, CDR1 is SGHNT and CDR2 is YYREEE (reference sequence). CDR3 loop: CASSWGTAEKLFF. The CDR3 DNA reads as TGTGCCAGCAGCTGGGGGACAGCCGAAAAACTGTTTTTT.

This clone was detected a few times. The rearrangement links TRBV7-2 to TRBJ2-7; 9 positions match TRBD2. CDR3 length: 17 residues. V dropped 0 bases and J dropped 2; count of bases not matched to a gene: 8. The germline CDR1 and CDR2 sequences are SGHTA and FQGNSA. CDR3 residues: CASSLALIAGVTYEQYF. CDR3 nucleotide sequence: TGTGCCAGCAGCTTAGCTCTCATAGCGGGAGTAACCTACGAGCAGTACTTC.

This clone was seen a few times. This rearrangement joins TRBV19 to TRBJ2-5, with 10 nucleotides matching TRBD2. The CDR3 has 18 amino acids. Germline CDR1 is LNHDA and CDR2 is SQIVND (reference sequence). The J segment lost 2 bases and the V segment lost 0 bases, leaving 9 bases of the junction unmatched. In DNA form, the CDR3 reads TGTGCCAGTAGTATAGATCGCTCAGCGGGAGGGCATCAAGAGACCCAGTACTTC. Protein sequence: CASSIDRSAGGHQETQYF. Supplemented by reference TRBV19 and TRBJ2-5, the full variable domain reads DGGITQSPKYLFRKEGQNVTLSCEQNLNHDAMYWYRQDPGQGLRLIYYSQIVNDFQKGDIAEGYSVSREKKESFPLTVTSAQKNPTAFYLCASSIDRSAGGHQETQYFGPGTRLLVL.